The present T cell receptor beta chain was sequenced within a study of cytotoxic CD8 clonotypes in ibrutinib-treated CLL (dated by TCRdb to the early 2020s). The study in broad terms: The cohort had 11 relapsed/refractory and more than 14 treatment-naive patients; fewer than 18 were IGHV unmutated. Longitudinal samples were obtainable from about 30% of the roughly 90 participants in the trial. Partial responses were observed in about 24 patients and complete responses in 2; after a median follow-up of 68 months, remission was maintained in roughly 15 patients and progression was observed in 12. On average, each sample yielded 255,043 productive templates and 94,082 productive rearrangements. Samples at response were collected after a median of roughly 13 months of treatment, with a range of about 6 to 40 months. Cryopreserved peripheral blood mononuclear cells were collected before treatment, at response, and at either disease progression or sustained remission. Broader findings and caveats from the paper: Sampling times were not matched between patients in sustained remission and patients whose disease was progressing, and lymph node repertoires were not examined. Clonality increased at ibrutinib response, stayed stable in sustained remission, and fell back toward baseline at progression. Public clonotypes were found to be uncommon and were observed to contract or remain stable during treatment; the increase in clonality was shown to reflect expansion of private clonotypes at ibrutinib response. Baseline clonality exceeded that of age-matched healthy donors and correlated strongly with circulating CD8+ T-cell counts.

A note on this clone: The antigen it binds to is not known. Base quality data are lacking; no much larger clone is found one base away.

On a MiSeq, deep resolution sequencing aimed for a depth between 1 in 1 million and 1 in 200,000 T cells, with each clonotype covered 10x on average. TCR beta libraries were generated with the immunoSEQ hsTCRB Kit. On the authors' methods: ImmunoSEQ Data Assistant and ImmunoSEQ Analyzer were used for data analysis, and V, D and J genes were assigned according to IMGT definitions. Clonality, with values ranging from 0 to 1, was calculated as one minus the normalized Shannon entropy of productive rearrangement frequencies. Only overrepresented clonotypes making up at least 0.05% of the repertoire of each patient were included in the public clonotype analysis. Roughly 12 age-matched healthy donor repertoires from immuneACCESS were used as controls for clonality. TCRdb provides this immuneACCESS table in a form limited to in-frame rearrangements. Some clones are lacking; in checked studies, under half of them reflect an unresolved V gene, and why the rest are absent is not known. The DNA gave D and trimming, while V, J and clone size come from that table. The sample table shows tens of thousands of clones, and roughly 59% are seen once. Together, the top ten hold less than 6% of the sample.

The CDR3 spans 15 residues, from the cysteine through the phenylalanine. CDR3 DNA only is kept here, 45 bases in frame from base 1. V loses 4 bases of germline sequence and J loses 1 base, and the interval between the two ends is 12 bases. From the germline V gene, CDR1 is MNHEY and CDR2 is SVGAGI. Approximately 2 micrograms of genomic DNA were extracted from cryopreserved PBMCs for TCR beta library preparation. High-throughput TCR beta sequencing was performed on longitudinal blood samples from CLL patients receiving ibrutinib monotherapy. Patients were enrolled in a phase 2 open-label single-center ibrutinib monotherapy trial.

The TCR originated in a human donor with chronic lymphocytic leukemia. The chain uses TRBV6-5 and TRBJ2-3, with the D assignment possibly TRBD1 or TRBD2, given 8 matching bases for each. Specimen: PBMCs, collected before ibrutinib treatment. The DNA sequence is as follows: TGTGCCAGCAGTTTAGCGGGACAGGGCACAGATACGCAGTATTTT. Protein translation: CASSLAGQGTDTQYF.